The clone carrying this T cell receptor beta chain was seen a single time. This entry belongs to a study of blood T cell repertoires in COVID-19. V lost 4 bases, J lost 3 bases, and 12 bases lay in between. The V gene's germline CDR1 is LNHDA and CDR2 SQIVND (reference sequence). This CDR3 contains 14 residues. Method: immunoSEQ multiplex PCR; TCRdb's copy keeps in-frame clones and lacks some. The sample lists around 250,000 clones; approximately 86% were seen once. This TCR was sampled from a woman aged 45 to 65 who had recovered from COVID-19. The gene calls are TRBV19 and TRBJ1-1; possible D gene TRBD1, 6 bases. The sequenced sample was PBMCs or T cells enriched from blood (not recorded which). The CDR3 is CASSTHRVDTEAFF. The CDR3 nucleotides read TGTGCCAGTAGTACCCACAGGGTTGACACTGAAGCTTTCTTT.